This entry concerns a single T cell receptor (beta chain). The CDR3 has 21 amino acids. V was clipped by 5 bases and J by 3 bases; unmatched bases: 20. Germline V lookup: CDR1 MDHEN, CDR2 SYDVKM. The data belong to a study of shared clonotypes between healthy human individuals. Across the whole study: Per donor, three plates held CD4 naive cells, three held CD4 memory, two held CD8 naive and one held CD8 memory.

Libraries were prepared by immunoSEQ multiplex PCR; TCRdb keeps only in-frame clonotypes and omits some of them. Here the sample spans 550,000 to 850,000 clones, approximately 77% being singletons. Sequenced input: memory CD4+ T cells sorted from blood. The subset here: CD45RA-negative fraction. The TCR originated in a woman aged 30 to 39 in good health. The V and J genes are TRBV28 and TRBJ2-5; 14 bases map to TRBD2. CDR3 region: CASSPHFSPGTSGRIEETQYF. DNA of the CDR3: TGTGCCAGCAGTCCCCACTTTAGTCCCGGGACTAGCGGGAGAATAGAAGAGACCCAGTACTTC.